Following are 10 T cell receptor beta chains from one sample sequenced in a study of T cells expressing NK-cell markers. Reanalyzing the 5' RACE reads, TCRdb keeps one entry per CDR3 protein, without DNA. The sample has some 190,000 distinct CDR3 sequences. The sample was blood T cells: a sorted CD56 or NKG2C T cell subset, CD4+ or CD8+ T cells, or bulk PBMC T cells (not recorded which). These receptors all stem from a man aged 18 to 69 in good health.

This chain joins TRBV7-9 and TRBJ1-3. CDR1 is SEHNR, CDR2 FQNEAQ, per germline (reference sequence). The length of the CDR3 is 14 residues. CDR3 loop: CASSLLISGNTIYF.

J is TRBJ2-3 and V is TRBV14. CDR3 length equals 12 residues. Germline CDR1 is SGHDN and CDR2 is FVKESK. CDR3 in amino acids: CASSQATNTQYF.

The rearrangement links TRBV10-3 to TRBJ2-3; as DNA is missing, the TRBD1 call by TCRdb cannot be tested. This CDR3 is 15 amino acids long. CDR1 ENHRY and CDR2 SYGVKD come from the germline V gene. The CDR3 sequence is CAISDGGIPTDTQYF.

V is TRBV2 and J is TRBJ2-5; the TCRdb call, TRBD1, lacks DNA for checking. Germline loops: CDR1 SNHLY, CDR2 FYNNEI. The CDR3 spans 15 residues. This CDR3 is CASHDRDRVQETQYF.

V and J are TRBV3-1 and TRBJ2-3; no DNA is available, so the TRBD2 call from TCRdb remains unchecked. Per germline, CDR1 LGHDT and CDR2 YNNKEL (reference sequence). The CDR3 length is 15 residues. Here the CDR3 reads CASSPAGGPADTQYF.

The CDR3 spells CSVGTVNTGELFF. The V gene is TRBV29-1, the J gene TRBJ2-2. This CDR3 has 13 residues. The germline V gene encodes CDR1 SQVTM and CDR2 ANQGSEA.

The CDR3 is CASSYSTLARNEQYF. The V call is TRBV6-2 or TRBV6-3, the J call TRBJ2-7; TCRdb picks TRBD2, but there is no DNA to check that call. The CDR3 has 15 amino acids. The germline V gene encodes CDR1 MNHEY and CDR2 SVGEGT.

The V call is TRBV5-6, the J call TRBJ2-4. Germline V lookup: CDR1 SGHDT, CDR2 YYEEEE. The CDR3 extends over 15 amino acids. The CDR3 loop is CASTVGALGKNIQYF.

The gene calls are TRBV6-4 and TRBJ2-1; TCRdb proposes TRBD1, but this gene call is untestable without DNA. CDR3 length: 14 residues. The germline CDR1 and CDR2 sequences are MRHNA and SNTAGT. The CDR3 sequence: CASSDSTGGNEQFF.

V is TRBV10-3 and J is TRBJ2-1; TCRdb calls TRBD1, which cannot be checked without DNA. The V gene's germline CDR1 is ENHRY and CDR2 SYGVKD. The CDR3 is 16 residues long. The CDR3 here is CAISESPRVPYNEQFF.